This T cell receptor (beta chain) was recovered during a study of cytomegalovirus exposure and HLA in healthy donors. The study, taken as a whole, reports: Later analysis associated a missense DCLRE1C variant with TCR beta V- and J-gene trimming. Follow-up analysis seemed to connect common viral pathogens with several of the most significant clusters identified. Across HLA loci, a later analysis found differing TCR association rates, with DRB1 most and HLA-C fewest. Immune exposure information comprised only CMV serostatus.

A remark on this clone: Its antigen is not identified.

PCR involved 60 Vbeta and 13 Jbeta primers. Clones were sequenced by immunoSEQ multiplex PCR, and TCRdb holds only the in-frame ones, with some missing. The sample has around 50,000 clones; roughly 76% are singletons. Sequencing used PBMCs. The source is a man aged 30-40 years in good health and CMV-seronegative.

CDR3 loop: CASSVAGDTEAFF. CDR3 nucleotide sequence: TGTGCCAGCAGTGTTGCGGGGGACACTGAAGCTTTCTTT. V is TRBV6-1 and J is TRBJ1-1; a possible D gene is TRBD1 (5 bases). Germline V gene data show CDR1 as MNHNS and CDR2 as SASEGT. V was trimmed by 4 bases and J by 3 bases, leaving 9 bases between them. The CDR3 sequence is 13 residues long.